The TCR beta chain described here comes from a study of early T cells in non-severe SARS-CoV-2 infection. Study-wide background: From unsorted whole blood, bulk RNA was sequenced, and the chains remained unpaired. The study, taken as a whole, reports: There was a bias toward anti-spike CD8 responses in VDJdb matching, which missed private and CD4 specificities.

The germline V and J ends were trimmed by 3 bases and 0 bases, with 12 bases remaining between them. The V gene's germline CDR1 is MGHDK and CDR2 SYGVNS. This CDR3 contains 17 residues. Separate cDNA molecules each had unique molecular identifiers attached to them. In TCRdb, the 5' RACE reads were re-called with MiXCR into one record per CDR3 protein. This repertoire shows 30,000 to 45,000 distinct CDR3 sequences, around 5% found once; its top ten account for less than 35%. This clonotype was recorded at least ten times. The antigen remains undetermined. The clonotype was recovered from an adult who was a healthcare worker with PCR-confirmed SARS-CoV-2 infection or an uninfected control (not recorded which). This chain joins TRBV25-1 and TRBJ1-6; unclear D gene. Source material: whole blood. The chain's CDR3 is CASSDGTETSYNSPLHF. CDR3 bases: TGTGCCAGCAGTGACGGAACAGAAACCTCCTATAATTCACCCCTCCACTTT. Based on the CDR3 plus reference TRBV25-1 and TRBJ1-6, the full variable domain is EADIYQTPRYLVIGTGKKITLECSQTMGHDKMYWYQQDPGMELHLIHYSYGVNSTEKGDLSSESTVSRIRTEHFPLTLESARPSHTSQYLCASSDGTETSYNSPLHFGNGTRLTVT.